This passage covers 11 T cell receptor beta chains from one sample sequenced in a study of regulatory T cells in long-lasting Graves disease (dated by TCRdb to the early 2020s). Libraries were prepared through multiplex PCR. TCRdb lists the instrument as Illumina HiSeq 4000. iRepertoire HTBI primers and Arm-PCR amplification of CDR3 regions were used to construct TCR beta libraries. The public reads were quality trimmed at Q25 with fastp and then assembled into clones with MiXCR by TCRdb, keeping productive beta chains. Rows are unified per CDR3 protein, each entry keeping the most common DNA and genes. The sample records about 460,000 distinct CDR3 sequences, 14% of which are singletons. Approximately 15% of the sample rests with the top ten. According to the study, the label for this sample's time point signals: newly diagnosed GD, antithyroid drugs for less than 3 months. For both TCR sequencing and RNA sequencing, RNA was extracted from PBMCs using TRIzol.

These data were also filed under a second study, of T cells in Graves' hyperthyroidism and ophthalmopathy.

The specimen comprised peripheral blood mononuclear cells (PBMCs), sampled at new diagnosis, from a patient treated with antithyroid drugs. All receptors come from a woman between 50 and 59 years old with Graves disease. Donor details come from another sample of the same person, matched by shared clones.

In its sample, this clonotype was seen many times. DNA of the CDR3: TGTGCCAGCAGTGCGGACACCTATAATTCACCCCTCCACTTT. It is translated as CASSADTYNSPLHF. V gene TRBV27 combines with J gene TRBJ1-6, with D perhaps TRBD1 (5 bases). Germline CDR1 MNHEY, CDR2 SMNVEV (reference sequence). V was shortened by 5 bases and J by 2 bases, with 7 bases between the two germline ends. The CDR3 loop spans 14 amino acids.

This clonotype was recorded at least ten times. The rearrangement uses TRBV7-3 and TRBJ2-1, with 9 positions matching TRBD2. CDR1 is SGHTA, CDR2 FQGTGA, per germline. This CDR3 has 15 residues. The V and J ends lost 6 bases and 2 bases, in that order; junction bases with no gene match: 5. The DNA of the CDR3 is TGTGCCAGCAGATTAGCGGGAGCGGCCTACAATGAGCAGTTCTTC. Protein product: CASRLAGAAYNEQFF. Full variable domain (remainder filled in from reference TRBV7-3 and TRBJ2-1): GAGVSQTPSNKVTEKGKYVELRCDPISGHTALYWYRQSLGQGPEFLIYFQGTGAADDSGLPNDRFFAVRPEGSVSTLKIQRTERGDSAVYLCASRLAGAAYNEQFFGPGTRLTVL.

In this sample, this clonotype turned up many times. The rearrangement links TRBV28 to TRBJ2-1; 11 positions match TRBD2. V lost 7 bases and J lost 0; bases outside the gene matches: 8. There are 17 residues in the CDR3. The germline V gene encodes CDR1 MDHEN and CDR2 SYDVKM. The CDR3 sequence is CASMTSGDSSSYNEQFF. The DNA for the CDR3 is TGTGCCAGCATGACTAGCGGGGATTCCAGCTCCTACAATGAGCAGTTCTTC.

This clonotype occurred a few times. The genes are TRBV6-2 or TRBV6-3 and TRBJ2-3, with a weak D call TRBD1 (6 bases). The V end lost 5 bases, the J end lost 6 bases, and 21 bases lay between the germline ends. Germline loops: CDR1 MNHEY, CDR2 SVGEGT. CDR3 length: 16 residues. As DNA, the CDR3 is TGTGCCAGCAGTGACCAGGGGTTGTTCGTCGGGGATACGCAGTATTTT. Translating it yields CASSDQGLFVGDTQYF.

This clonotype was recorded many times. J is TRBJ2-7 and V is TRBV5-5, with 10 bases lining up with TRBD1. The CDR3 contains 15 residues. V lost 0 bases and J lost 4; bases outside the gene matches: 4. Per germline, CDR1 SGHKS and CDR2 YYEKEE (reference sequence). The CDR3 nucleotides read TGTGCCAGCAGCTTGGTGGGACAGGGGACTTACGAGCAGTACTTC. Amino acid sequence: CASSLVGQGTYEQYF.

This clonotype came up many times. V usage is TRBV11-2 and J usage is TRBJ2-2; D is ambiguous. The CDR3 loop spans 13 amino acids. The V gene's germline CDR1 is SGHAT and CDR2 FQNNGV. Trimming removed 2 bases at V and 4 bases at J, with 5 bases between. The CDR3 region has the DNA TGTGCCAGCAGCTTATTGAGCACCGGGGAGCTGTTTTTT. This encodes CASSLLSTGELFF.

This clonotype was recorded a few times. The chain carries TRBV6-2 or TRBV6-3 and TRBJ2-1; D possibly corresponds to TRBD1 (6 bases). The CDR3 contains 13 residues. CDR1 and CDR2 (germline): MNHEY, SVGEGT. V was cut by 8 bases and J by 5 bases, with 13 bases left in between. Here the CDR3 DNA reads TGTGCCAGCTTTGGACAGCAAAACAATGAGCAGTTCTTC. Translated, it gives CASFGQQNNEQFF.

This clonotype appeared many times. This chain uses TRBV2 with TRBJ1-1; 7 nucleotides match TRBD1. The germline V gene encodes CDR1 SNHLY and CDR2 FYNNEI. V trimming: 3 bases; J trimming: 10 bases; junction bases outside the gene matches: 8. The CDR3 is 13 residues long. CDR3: CASSEAAGGRAFF. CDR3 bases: TGTGCCAGCAGTGAGGCTGCAGGGGGGCGAGCTTTCTTT.

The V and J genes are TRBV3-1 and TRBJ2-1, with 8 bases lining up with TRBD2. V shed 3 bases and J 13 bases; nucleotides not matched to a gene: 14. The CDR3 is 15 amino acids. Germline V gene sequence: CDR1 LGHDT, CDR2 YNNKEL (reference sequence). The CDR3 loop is CASSQPGLARETQFF. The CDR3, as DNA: TGTGCCAGCAGCCAGCCCGGACTAGCTAGAGAGACCCAGTTCTTC.

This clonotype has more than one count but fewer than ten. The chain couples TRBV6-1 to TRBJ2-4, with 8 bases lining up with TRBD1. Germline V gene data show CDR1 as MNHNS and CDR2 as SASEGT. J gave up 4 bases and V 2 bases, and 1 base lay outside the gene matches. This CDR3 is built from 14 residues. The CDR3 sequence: CASSEWTGKNIQYF. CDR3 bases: TGTGCCAGCAGTGAATGGACAGGGAAAAACATTCAGTACTTC.

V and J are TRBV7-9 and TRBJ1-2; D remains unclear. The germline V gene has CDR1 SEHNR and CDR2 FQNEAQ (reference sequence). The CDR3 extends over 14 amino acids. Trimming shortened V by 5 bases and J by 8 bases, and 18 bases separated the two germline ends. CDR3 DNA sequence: TGTGCCAGCAGCCAAACGAATTCCGGCGGGGGCTACACCTTC. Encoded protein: CASSQTNSGGGYTF.